Listed here are 9 T cell receptor beta chains from one sample, sequenced in a study of beta chain features in type 1 diabetes. What was sequenced were expressed TCRB transcripts, since all of the isolated RNA had been reverse transcribed. Sequencing used immunoSEQ multiplex PCR; TCRdb keeps in-frame clones, though not all of them. The data show almost 350,000 clones, with 8% seen just once and less than 0.5% held by the top ten. Sequencing used central memory CD4+ T cells from blood. The receptors originated from a woman under 30 in good health.

As to this clone: This sample also contains other DNA sequences that code for the same CDR3. The rearrangement uses TRBV20-1 and TRBJ2-7; 7 bases agree with TRBD1. With 6 bases clipped from V and 3 bases from J, the junction kept 2 bases outside the gene matches. Germline CDR1 is DFQATT and CDR2 is SNEGSKA (reference sequence). This CDR3 has 11 amino acids. CDR3 sequence (DNA): TGCAGTGCCTGGGACAGCTACGAGCAGTACTTC. Protein sequence: CSAWDSYEQYF.

The chain combines TRBV7-8 with TRBJ1-5; TRBD1 aligns across 7 bases. Unmatched junction bases numbered 5, after V lost 1 base and J lost 2 bases. The germline CDR1 and CDR2 sequences are SGHVS and FQNEAQ. CDR3 length equals 16 residues. The CDR3 bases are TGTGCCAGCAGCTTAGTGAGCAGGGGGGGCAATCAGCCCCAGCATTTT. Amino acid sequence: CASSLVSRGGNQPQHF. The full variable domain, in which reference TRBV7-8 and TRBJ1-5 provide the parts outside the CDR3, is GAGVSQSPRYKVAKRGQDVALRCDPISGHVSLFWYQQALGQGPEFLTYFQNEAQLDKSGLPSDRFFAERPEGSVSTLKIQRTQQEDSAVYLCASSLVSRGGNQPQHFGDGTRLSIL.

The J gene is TRBJ1-3, the V gene TRBV7-2, with 11 bases aligning to TRBD1. CDR1 SGHTA and CDR2 FQGNSA come from the germline V gene. The junction had 7 bases not matched to a gene; V was cut back by 5 bases and J by 4 bases. There are 16 residues in the CDR3. CDR3 protein: CASSPWTGGSGNTIYF. The CDR3 DNA sequence: TGTGCCAGCAGCCCGTGGACAGGGGGCTCAGGAAACACCATATATTTT.

With regard to this clone: A junction end diverges from the germline sequence, so it may reflect a read error. The chain carries TRBV28 and TRBJ2-1, with D perhaps assigned TRBD1 or TRBD2 (5 bases each). CDR3 length equals 12 residues. Germline lookup yields CDR1 MDHEN and CDR2 SYDVKM. The CDR3 protein is CASSLGSGPRVF. CDR3 sequence (DNA): TGTGCCAGCAGTTTAGGGTCGGGACCTCGGGTCTTC.

The chain employs TRBV4-2 and TRBJ2-2; D is undetermined. In germline, CDR1 is LGHNA, CDR2 YNFKEQ. CDR3 length: 15 residues. V was clipped by 0 bases and J by 4 bases, with 9 bases between them. For the CDR3, the DNA is TGTGCCAGCAGCCAAGACAGGTTGTCCACCGGGGAGCTGTTTTTT. This encodes CASSQDRLSTGELFF.

The V call is TRBV9, the J call TRBJ2-2; D unresolved. The CDR3 runs 14 residues. Trimming pared 1 base from V and 0 bases from J, leaving 4 bases between. In germline, CDR1 is SGDLS, CDR2 YYNGEE. The CDR3, as DNA: TGTGCCAGCAGCGTACTAGCGAACACCGGGGAGCTGTTTTTT. Residues: CASSVLANTGELFF.

This chain connects TRBV4-1 to TRBJ2-3; D gene unclear. This CDR3 is built from 13 residues. Trimming removed 1 base from V and 6 bases from J, with 8 bases in between. Germline values: CDR1 MGHRA, CDR2 YSYEKL. The CDR3: CASSQVSGDTQYF. As DNA, the CDR3 is TGCGCCAGCAGCCAAGTTTCCGGGGATACGCAGTATTTT.

At least ten counts were recorded for this clone. For the CDR3, the DNA is TGTGCCAGCTTTCGTCTTTCCGGGGAGCTGTTTTTT. This translates into CASFRLSGELFF. This chain connects TRBV27 to TRBJ2-2, with D unclear. The CDR3 totals 12 residues. V lost 8 bases, J lost 6 bases, and 10 bases lay in between. Germline CDR1 and CDR2: MNHEY and SMNVEV (reference sequence).

This clone came up a few times. Other DNA sequences in the sample encode the same CDR3. V and J are TRBV2 and TRBJ2-7, with D possibly matching TRBD1 (5 bases). There are 13 residues in the CDR3. With 5 bases removed from V and 2 bases from J, the gap between germline ends came to 10 bases. The germline V gene has CDR1 SNHLY and CDR2 FYNNEI. The CDR3: CASSTGGPYEQYF. Written as DNA, the CDR3 is TGTGCCAGCAGTACAGGTGGGCCCTACGAGCAGTACTTC.